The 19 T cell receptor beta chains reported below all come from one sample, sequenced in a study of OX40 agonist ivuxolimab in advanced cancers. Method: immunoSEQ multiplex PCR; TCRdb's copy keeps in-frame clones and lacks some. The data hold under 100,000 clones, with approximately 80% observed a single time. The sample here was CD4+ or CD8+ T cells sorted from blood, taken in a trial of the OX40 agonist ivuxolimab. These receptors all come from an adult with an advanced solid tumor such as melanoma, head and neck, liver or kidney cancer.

The CDR3 DNA reads TGCGCCAGCAGCTCCGGCGCAGCCCTGGTGGGCACAGATACGCAGTATTTT. It codes for CASSSGAALVGTDTQYF. The genes are TRBV5-1 and TRBJ2-3, with unresolved D. Trimming left V 3 bases short and J 1 base short, with 18 bases between. CDR1 is SGHRS and CDR2 is YFSETQ in the germline V gene. The CDR3 contains 17 residues. Full variable domain (missing parts from reference TRBV5-1 and TRBJ2-3): KAGVTQTPRYLIKTRGQQVTLSCSPISGHRSVSWYQQTPGQGLQFLFEYFSETQRNKGNFPGRFSGRQFSNSRSEMNVSTLELGDSALYLCASSSGAALVGTDTQYFGPGTRLTVL.

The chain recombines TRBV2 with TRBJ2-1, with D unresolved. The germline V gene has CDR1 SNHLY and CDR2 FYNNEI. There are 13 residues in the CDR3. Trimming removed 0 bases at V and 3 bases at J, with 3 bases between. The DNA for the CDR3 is TGTGCCAGCAGTGAAGCTTACTACAATGAGCAGTTCTTC. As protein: CASSEAYYNEQFF.

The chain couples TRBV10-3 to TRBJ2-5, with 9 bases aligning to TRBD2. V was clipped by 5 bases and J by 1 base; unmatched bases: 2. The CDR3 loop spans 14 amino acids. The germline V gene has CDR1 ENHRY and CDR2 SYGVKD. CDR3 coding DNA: TGTGCCATCAGTCAGCGGGGGGCCCAAGAGACCCAGTACTTC. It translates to CAISQRGAQETQYF.

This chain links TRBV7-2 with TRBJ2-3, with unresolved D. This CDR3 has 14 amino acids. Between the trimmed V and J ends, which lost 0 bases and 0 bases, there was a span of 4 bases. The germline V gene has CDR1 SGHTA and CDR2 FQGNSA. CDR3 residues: CASSLALSTDTQYF. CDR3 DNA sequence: TGTGCCAGCAGCTTAGCCCTTAGCACAGATACGCAGTATTTT. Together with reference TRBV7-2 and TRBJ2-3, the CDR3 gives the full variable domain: GAGVSQSPSNKVTEKGKDVELRCDPISGHTALYWYRQSLGQGLEFLIYFQGNSAPDKSGLPSDRFSAERTGGSVSTLTIQRTQQEDSAVYLCASSLALSTDTQYFGPGTRLTVL.

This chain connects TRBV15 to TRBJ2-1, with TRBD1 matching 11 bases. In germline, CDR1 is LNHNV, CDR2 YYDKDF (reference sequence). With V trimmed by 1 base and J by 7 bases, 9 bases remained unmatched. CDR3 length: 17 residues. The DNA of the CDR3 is TGTGCCACCAGCAGAGGAATCTTAGGACAGGGGGCGAATGAGCAGTTCTTC. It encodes CATSRGILGQGANEQFF.

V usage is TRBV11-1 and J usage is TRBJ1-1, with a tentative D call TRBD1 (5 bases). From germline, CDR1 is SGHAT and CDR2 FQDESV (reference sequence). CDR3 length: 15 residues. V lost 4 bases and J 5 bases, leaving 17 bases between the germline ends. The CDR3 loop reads CASSWRGRKGTEAFF. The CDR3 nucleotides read TGTGCCAGCAGCTGGAGGGGCCGTAAAGGGACTGAAGCTTTCTTT. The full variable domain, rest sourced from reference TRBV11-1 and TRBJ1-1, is EAEVAQSPRYKITEKSQAVAFWCDPISGHATLYWYRQILGQGPELLVQFQDESVVDDSQLPKDRFSAERLKGVDSTLKIQPAELGDSAMYLCASSWRGRKGTEAFFGQGTRLTVV.

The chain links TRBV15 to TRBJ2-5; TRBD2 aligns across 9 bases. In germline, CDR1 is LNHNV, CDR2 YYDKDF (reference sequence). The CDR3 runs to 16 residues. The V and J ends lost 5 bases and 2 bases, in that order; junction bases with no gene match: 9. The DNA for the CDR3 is TGTGCCACCAGCCTCGGCCTAGCGGGGCAACAAGAGACCCAGTACTTC. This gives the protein CATSLGLAGQQETQYF.

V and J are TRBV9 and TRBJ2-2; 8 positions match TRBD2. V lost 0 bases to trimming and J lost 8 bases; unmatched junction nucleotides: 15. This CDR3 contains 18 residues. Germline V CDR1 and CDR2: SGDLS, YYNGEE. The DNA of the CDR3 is TGTGCCAGCAGCGTAGCGATTAGCGGGATCGGTGGCACTGGGGAGCTGTTTTTT. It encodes CASSVAISGIGGTGELFF.

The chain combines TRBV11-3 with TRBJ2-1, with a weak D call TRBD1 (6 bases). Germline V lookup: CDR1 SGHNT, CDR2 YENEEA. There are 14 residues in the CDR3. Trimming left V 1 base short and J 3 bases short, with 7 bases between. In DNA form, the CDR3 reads TGTGCCAGCAGCTTAGCACAGGGCTACAATGAGCAGTTCTTC. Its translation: CASSLAQGYNEQFF.

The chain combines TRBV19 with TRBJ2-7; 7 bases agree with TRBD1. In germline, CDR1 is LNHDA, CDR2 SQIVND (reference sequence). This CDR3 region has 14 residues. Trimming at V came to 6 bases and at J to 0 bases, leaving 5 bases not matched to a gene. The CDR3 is CASSRQGHSYEQYF. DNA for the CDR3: TGTGCCAGTAGCCGACAGGGCCACTCCTACGAGCAGTACTTC.

DNA of the CDR3: TGTGCCAGCAGCCCGGGACAGGGGACCTACGAGCAGTACTTC. It yields the protein CASSPGQGTYEQYF. This sequence joins TRBV6-6 and TRBJ2-7, with 10 bases identical to TRBD1. Trimming took 6 bases from V and 2 from J; bases not matched to a gene: 4. CDR3 length equals 14 residues. The germline gives CDR1 MNHNY, CDR2 SVGAGI (reference sequence).

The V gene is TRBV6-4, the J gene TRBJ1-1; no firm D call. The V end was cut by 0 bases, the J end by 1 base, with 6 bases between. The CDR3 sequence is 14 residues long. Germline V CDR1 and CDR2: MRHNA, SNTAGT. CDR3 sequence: CASSDSPGNTEAFF. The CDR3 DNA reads TGTGCCAGCAGTGACTCTCCGGGGAACACTGAAGCTTTCTTT.

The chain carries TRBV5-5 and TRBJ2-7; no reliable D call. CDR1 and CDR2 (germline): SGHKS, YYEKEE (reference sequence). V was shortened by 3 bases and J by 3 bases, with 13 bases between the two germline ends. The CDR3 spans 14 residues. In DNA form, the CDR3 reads TGTGCCAGCAGCTCTGTCCTCACATTCTACGAGCAGTACTTC. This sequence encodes CASSSVLTFYEQYF.

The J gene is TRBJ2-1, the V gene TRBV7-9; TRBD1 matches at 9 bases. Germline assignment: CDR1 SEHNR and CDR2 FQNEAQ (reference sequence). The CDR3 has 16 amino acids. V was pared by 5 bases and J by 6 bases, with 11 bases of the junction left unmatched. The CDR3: CASSPGQGGILNEQFF. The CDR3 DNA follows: TGTGCCAGCAGCCCGGGACAGGGTGGCATTCTCAATGAGCAGTTCTTC. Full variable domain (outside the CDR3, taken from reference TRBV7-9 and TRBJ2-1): DTGVSQNPRHKITKRGQNVTFRCDPISEHNRLYWYRQTLGQGPEFLTYFQNEAQLEKSRLLSDRFSAERPKGSFSTLEIQRTEQGDSAMYLCASSPGQGGILNEQFFGPGTRLTVL.

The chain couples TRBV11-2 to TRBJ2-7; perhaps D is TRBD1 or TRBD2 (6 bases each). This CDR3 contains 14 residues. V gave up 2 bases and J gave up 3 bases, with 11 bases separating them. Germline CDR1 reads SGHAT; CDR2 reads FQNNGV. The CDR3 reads CASSLMRGHYEQYF. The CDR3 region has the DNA TGTGCCAGCAGCTTAATGCGGGGACACTACGAGCAGTACTTC.

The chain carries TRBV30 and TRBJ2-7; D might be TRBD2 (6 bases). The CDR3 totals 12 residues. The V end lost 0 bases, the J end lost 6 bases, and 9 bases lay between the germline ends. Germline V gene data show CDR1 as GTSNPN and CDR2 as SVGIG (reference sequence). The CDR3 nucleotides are TGTGCCTGGAGTGTCGTCGGGGGCGAGCAGTACTTC. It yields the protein CAWSVVGGEQYF.

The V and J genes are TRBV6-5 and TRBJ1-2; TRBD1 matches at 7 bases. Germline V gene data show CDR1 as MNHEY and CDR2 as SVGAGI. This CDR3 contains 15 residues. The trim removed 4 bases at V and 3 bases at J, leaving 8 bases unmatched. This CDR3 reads CASSSWAGTDYGYTF. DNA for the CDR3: TGTGCCAGCAGTTCGTGGGCCGGGACAGACTATGGCTACACCTTC.

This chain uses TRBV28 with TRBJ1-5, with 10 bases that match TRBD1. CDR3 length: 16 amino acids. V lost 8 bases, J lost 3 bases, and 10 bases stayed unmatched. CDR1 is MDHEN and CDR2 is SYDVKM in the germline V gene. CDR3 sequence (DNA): TGTGCCAGCCAAGACCGGGACAGGGGTTCCAATCAGCCCCAGCATTTT. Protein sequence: CASQDRDRGSNQPQHF. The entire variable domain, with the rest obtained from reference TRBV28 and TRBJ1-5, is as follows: DVKVTQSSRYLVKRTGEKVFLECVQDMDHENMFWYRQDPGLGLRLIYFSYDVKMKEKGDIPEGYSVSREKKERFSLILESASTNQTSMYLCASQDRDRGSNQPQHFGDGTRLSIL.

The CDR3 reads CASSAEGRGGETQYF. As DNA, the CDR3 is TGCGCCAGCAGTGCCGAAGGCAGGGGGGGAGAGACCCAGTACTTC. V is TRBV5-1 and J is TRBJ2-5, with D tentatively TRBD1 or TRBD2 (7 bases each). In germline, CDR1 is SGHRS, CDR2 YFSETQ. Trimming cost V 5 bases and J 4 bases, with 18 bases left between them. The CDR3 sequence is 15 residues long.